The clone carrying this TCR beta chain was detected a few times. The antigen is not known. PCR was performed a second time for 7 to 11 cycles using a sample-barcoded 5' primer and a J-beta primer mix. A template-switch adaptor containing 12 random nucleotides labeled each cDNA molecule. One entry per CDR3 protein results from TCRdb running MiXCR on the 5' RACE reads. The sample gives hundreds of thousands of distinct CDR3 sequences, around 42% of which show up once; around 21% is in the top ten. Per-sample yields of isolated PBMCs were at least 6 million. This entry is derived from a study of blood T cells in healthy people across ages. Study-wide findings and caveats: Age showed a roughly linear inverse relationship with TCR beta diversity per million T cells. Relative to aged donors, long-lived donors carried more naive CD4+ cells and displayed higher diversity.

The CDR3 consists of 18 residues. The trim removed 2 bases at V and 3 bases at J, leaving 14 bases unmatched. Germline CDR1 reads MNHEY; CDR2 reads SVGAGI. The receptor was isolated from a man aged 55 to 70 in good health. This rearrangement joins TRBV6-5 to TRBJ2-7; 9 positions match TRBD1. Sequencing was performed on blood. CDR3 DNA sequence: TGTGCCAGCAGTTACACAATTCCGGGACAGGGAGCCCACTACGAGCAGTACTTC. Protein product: CASSYTIPGQGAHYEQYF.